The clone carrying this T cell receptor (beta chain) was detected only once. This sample stems from a study of blood T cell repertoires in COVID-19. Study in general: In each case, the material was cDNA or gDNA derived from T cells, B-cell-depleted T cells, or PBMCs.

Authors' analysis steps: Reference gene primer amplification gave estimated nucleated cell counts. Measured with immunoSEQ multiplex PCR; TCRdb has only the in-frame clones, and not every one. For V, J and clone size, that table is used; D and trimming come from the DNA. The sample holds roughly 290,000 clones, over 75% seen once. The V gene end was trimmed by 4 bases and the J gene end by 8 bases; junction bases not matched to a gene: 7. From germline, CDR1 is LNHDA and CDR2 SQIVND (reference sequence). The CDR3 has 15 residues. Sequences were obtained from peripheral blood. The sequence came from a woman aged 55-69 years with acute or convalescent COVID-19. This sequence joins TRBV19 and TRBJ2-1; 11 nucleotides align to TRBD2. CDR3 coding DNA: TGTGCCAGTAGTACCACTAGCGGGAGTAGGGATGAGCAGTTCTTC. The encoded protein is CASSTTSGSRDEQFF.